Included here is one TCR beta chain sequence, with context. TCRdb keeps only in-frame clones here, not all; method: immunoSEQ multiplex PCR. The repertoire holds more than 95,000 clones, with 85% to 90% as singletons. This specimen belongs to a study of blood T cell repertoires in COVID-19. Study-level background: Samples of COVID-19 (acute and convalescent) were obtained from the United States, Italy and Spain.

Trimming pared 1 base from V and 6 bases from J, leaving 9 bases between. The germline V gene encodes CDR1 ENHRY and CDR2 SYGVKD. This CDR3 is built from 14 residues. The sample consisted of peripheral blood. This TCR was recovered from a man between 45 and 60 years old with acute or convalescent COVID-19. This rearrangement joins TRBV10-3 to TRBJ2-2; maybe TRBD1 (6 bases). The CDR3 reads CAISELQGSGELFF. In DNA, the CDR3 is TGTGCCATCAGTGAGTTACAGGGTTCCGGGGAGCTGTTTTTT.